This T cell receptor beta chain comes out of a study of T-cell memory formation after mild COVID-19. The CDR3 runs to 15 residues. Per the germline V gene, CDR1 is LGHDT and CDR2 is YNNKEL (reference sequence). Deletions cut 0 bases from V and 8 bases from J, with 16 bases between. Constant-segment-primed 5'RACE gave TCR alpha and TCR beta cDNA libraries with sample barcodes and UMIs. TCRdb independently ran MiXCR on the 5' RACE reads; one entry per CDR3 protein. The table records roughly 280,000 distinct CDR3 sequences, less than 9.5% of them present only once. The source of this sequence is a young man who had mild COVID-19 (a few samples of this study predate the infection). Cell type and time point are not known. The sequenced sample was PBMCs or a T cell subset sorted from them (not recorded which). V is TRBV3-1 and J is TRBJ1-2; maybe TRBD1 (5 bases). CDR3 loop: CASSQDFGAGIGYTF. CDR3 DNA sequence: TGTGCCAGCAGCCAAGATTTTGGTGCAGGGATCGGCTACACCTTC.